This T cell receptor beta chain was captured in a study of blood T cell repertoires in COVID-19. The CDR3 totals 15 residues. Deletions cut 2 bases from V and 5 bases from J, with 13 bases between. In germline, CDR1 is SGHTA, CDR2 FQGNSA. Original processing notes: Reference gene primer amplification gave nucleated cell count estimates. The assay was immunoSEQ multiplex PCR, and TCRdb's table has in-frame clones only and misses some. The V and J calls and clone size are taken from that table; D and trimming were inferred from the DNA. Among about 160,000 clones listed, 85% to 95% were seen once. This TCR was sampled from a woman between 45 and 65 years old with acute or convalescent COVID-19. V gene TRBV7-2 combines with J gene TRBJ1-5; tentative D call: TRBD1 (6 bases). Sequenced sample: peripheral blood. In nucleotides, the CDR3 is TGTGCCAGCAGCTTACAGGGCCCAGGGGATCAGCCCCAGCATTTT. It is translated as CASSLQGPGDQPQHF.